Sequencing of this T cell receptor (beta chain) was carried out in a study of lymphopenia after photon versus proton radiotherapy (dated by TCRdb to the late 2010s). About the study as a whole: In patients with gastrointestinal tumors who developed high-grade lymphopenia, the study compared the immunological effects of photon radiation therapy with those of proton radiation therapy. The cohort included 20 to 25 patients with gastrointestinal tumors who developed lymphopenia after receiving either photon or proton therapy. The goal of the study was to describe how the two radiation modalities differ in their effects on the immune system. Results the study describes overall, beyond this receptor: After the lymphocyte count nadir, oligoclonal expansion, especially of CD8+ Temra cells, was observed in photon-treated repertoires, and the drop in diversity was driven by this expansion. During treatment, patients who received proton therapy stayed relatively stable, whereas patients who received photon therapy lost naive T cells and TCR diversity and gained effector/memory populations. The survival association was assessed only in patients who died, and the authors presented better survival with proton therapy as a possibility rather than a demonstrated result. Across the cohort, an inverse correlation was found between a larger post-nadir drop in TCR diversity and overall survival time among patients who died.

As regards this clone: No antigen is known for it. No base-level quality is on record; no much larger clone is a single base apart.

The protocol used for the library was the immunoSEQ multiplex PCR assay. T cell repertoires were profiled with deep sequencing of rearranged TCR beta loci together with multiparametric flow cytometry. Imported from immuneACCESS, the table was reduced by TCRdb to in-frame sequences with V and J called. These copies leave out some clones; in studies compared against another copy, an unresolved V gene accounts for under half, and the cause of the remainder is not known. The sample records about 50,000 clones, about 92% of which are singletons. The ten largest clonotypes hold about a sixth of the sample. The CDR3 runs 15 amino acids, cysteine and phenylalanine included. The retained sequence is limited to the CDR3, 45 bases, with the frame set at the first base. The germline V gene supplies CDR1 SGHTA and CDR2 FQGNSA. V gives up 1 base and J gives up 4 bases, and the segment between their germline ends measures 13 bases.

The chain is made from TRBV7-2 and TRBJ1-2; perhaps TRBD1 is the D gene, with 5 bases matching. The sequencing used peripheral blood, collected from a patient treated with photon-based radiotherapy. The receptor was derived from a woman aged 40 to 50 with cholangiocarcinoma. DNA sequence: TGTGCCAGCAGCTTAGGAGACAGAGTCATCTATGGCTACACCTTC. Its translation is CASSLGDRVIYGYTF.